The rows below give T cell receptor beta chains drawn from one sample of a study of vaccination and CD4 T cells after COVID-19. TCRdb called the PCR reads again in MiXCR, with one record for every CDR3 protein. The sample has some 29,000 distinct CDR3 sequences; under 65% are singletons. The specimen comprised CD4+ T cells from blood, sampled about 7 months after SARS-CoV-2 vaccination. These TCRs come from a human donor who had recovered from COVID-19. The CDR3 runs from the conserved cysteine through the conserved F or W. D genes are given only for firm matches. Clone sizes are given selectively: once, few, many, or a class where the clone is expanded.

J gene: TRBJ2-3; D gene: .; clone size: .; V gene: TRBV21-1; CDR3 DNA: TGTGCCAGCAGCAAAGCGGGCCAACAGGTTAGGGCGCAGTATTTT; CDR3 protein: CASSKAGQQVRAQYF
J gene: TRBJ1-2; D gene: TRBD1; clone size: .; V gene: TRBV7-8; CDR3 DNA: TGTGCCAGCATCGGGGACAGGGGAAAGAACCGCTATGGCTACACCTTC; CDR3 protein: CASIGDRGKNRYGYTF
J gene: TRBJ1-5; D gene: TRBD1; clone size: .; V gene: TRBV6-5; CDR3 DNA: TGTGCCAGCAGTTACACGAACAGGGGCGGGAATCAGCCCCAGCATTTT; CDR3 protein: CASSYTNRGGNQPQHF
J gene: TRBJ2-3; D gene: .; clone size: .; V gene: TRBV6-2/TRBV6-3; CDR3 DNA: TGTGCCAGCAAAGTTAGCGGCCGGAGGGCAGATACGCAGTATTTT; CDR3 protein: CASKVSGRRADTQYF
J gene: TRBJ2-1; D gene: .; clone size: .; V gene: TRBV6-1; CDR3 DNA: TGTGCCAGCAGTGAAAGGACTCAGAGCTACAATGAGCAGTTCTTC; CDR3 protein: CASSERTQSYNEQFF
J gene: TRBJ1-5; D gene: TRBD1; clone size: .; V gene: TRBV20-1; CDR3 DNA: TGCAGTGCAATCAGGGGGCGCGAGGAGCCCCAGCATTTT; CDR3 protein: CSAIRGREEPQHF
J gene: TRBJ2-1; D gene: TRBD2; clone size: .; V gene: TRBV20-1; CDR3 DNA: TGCAGTGCTAGATCGAGGACTAGCGGGAGGGCCTACAATGAGCAGTTCTTC; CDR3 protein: CSARSRTSGRAYNEQFF
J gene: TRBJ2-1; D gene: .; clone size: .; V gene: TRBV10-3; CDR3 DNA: TGTGCCATCAGTGCGGGGACCCACTACAATGAGCAGTTCTTC; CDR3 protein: CAISAGTHYNEQFF
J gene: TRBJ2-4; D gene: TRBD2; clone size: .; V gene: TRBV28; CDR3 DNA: TGTGCCAGCAGTTTATCGTTAGTTGGACTAGCGGGAGGAGAGACCAAAAACATTCAGTACTTC; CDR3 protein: CASSLSLVGLAGGETKNIQYF
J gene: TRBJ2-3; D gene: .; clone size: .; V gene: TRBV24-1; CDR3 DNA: TGTGCCACCAGTGAATTTCGAAGAGATACGCAGTATTTT; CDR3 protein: CATSEFRRDTQYF
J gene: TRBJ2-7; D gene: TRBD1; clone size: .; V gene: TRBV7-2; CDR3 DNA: TGTGCCAGCAGCCTTCCCTTTCGTAGACAGGGGTTAGCCTACGAGCAGTACTTC; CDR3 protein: CASSLPFRRQGLAYEQYF
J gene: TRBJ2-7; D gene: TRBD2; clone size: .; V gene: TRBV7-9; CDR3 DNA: TGTGCCAGCAGCCCAGGGAAGACCGGACTAGCGAACGACGAGCAGTACTTC; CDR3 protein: CASSPGKTGLANDEQYF
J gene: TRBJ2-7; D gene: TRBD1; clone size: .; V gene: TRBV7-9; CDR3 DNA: TGTGCCAGCAGCCGGGACAGATCCTACGAGCAGTACTTC; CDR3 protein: CASSRDRSYEQYF
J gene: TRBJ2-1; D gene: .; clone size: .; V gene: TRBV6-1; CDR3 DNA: TGTGCCAGCAGACGAACAGGGTTCGCCTACAATGAGCAGTTCTTC; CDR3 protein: CASRRTGFAYNEQFF
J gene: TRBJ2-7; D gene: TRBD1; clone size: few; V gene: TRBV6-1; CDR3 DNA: TGTGCCAGCAGTCCGGGACAGAGAACGGGCGAGCAGTACTTC; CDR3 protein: CASSPGQRTGEQYF
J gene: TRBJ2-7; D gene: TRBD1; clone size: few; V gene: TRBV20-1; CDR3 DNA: TGCAGTGCTAGATCCGAGGGGGCGGGCAGACTACCCTACGAGCAGTACTTC; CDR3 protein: CSARSEGAGRLPYEQYF
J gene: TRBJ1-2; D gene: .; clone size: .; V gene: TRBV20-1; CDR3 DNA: TGCAGTGCTAGAGAGAGGACATTGTATGGCTACACCTTC; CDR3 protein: CSARERTLYGYTF
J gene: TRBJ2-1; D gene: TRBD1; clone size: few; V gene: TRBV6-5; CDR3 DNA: TGTGCCAGCAGTTACGACAGGGACAATGAGCAGTTCTTC; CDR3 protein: CASSYDRDNEQFF
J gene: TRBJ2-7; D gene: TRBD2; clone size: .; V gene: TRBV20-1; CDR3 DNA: TGCAGTGCTAGACTAGCGGGAGGAGCCTACGAGCAGTACTTC; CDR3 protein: CSARLAGGAYEQYF
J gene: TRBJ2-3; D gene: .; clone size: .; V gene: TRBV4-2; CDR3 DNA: TGTGCCAGCAGCCAAGATCGGCGGATCACAGATACGCAGTATTTT; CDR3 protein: CASSQDRRITDTQYF
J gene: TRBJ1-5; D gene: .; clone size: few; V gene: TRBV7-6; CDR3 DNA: TGTGCCAGCAGCTTAGCGCCAGGGCCAAGCCCCCAGCATTTT; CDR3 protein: CASSLAPGPSPQHF
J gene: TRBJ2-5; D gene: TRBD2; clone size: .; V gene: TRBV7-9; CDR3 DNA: TGTGCCAGCAGCTTATTGGCTAGCGGGAGACTTCAAGGGACCCAGTACTTC; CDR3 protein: CASSLLASGRLQGTQYF
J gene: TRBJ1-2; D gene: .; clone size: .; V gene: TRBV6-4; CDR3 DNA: TGTGCCAGCCTTCCCCCCCCAAATGTGATTCGCTACACCTTC; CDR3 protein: CASLPPPNVIRYTF
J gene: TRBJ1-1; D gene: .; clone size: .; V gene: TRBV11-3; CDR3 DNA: TGTGCCAGCAGCTTTATGATGAACACTGAAGCTTTCTTT; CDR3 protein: CASSFMMNTEAFF
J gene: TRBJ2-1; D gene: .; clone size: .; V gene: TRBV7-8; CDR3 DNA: TGTGCCAGCAGCTTATCCCCTGGGACATCAAAGGAGGGTTACGGTTACAATGAGCAGTTCTTC; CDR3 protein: CASSLSPGTSKEGYGYNEQFF
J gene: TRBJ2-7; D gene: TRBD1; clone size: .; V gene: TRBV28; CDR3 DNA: TGTGCCAGCACAGAGGGTGGGACAGTAACCTACGAGCAGTACTTC; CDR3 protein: CASTEGGTVTYEQYF
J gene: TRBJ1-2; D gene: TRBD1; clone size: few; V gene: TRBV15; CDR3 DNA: TGTGCCACCAGCATCGACAGGGTTGGCTACACCTTC; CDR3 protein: CATSIDRVGYTF
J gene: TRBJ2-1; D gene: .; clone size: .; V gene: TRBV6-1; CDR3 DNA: TGTGCCAGCGTAAACAGGATTAATGAGCAGTTCTTC; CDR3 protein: CASVNRINEQFF
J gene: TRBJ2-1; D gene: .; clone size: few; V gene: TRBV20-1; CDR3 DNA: TGCAGTGCTAGAGCGGGAGTGATTGAGGAGCAGTTCTTC; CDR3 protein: CSARAGVIEEQFF